Listed below are T cell receptor beta chains from one sample, sequenced in a study of tumor and adjacent non-tumor tissue in lung cancer. MiXCR, run by TCRdb on the multiplex PCR reads, gives a single entry per CDR3 protein. Here the sample spans some 71,000 distinct CDR3 sequences, roughly 72% being singletons. The sequenced sample consisted of lung tumor tissue. Receptors originate from a woman in her thirties or forties with non-small cell lung cancer. Each CDR3 is given with its conserved first and last residue. D genes are given only for firm matches. A clone size is listed for some rows: how often the clone was seen (once, few, many), or a class if it is expanded.

D gene	J gene	V gene	clone size	CDR3 DNA	CDR3 protein
-	TRBJ2-3	TRBV11-3	-	TGTGCCAGCAGCCTAGAAGGGGTACTAGCCTCCACAGATACGCAGTATTTT	CASSLEGVLASTDTQYF
-	TRBJ2-5	TRBV11-2	-	TGTGCCAACACCTTAGTTGGGCGGAGGGCCAAAGAGACCCAGTACTTC	CANTLVGRRAKETQYF
-	TRBJ1-1	TRBV7-2	-	TGTGCCAGCAGCATAGGGGAGACCACTGAAGCTATCTTT	CASSIGETTEAIF
TRBD2	TRBJ2-1	TRBV7-8	-	TGTGCCAGTAGCGACCATGGACTAGCCACTTGTGGCTTC	CASSDHGLATCGF
TRBD1	TRBJ1-2	TRBV28	-	TGTGCCAGCAGTTTTCAAGACAGGGGGTTTCTCTATAGCTACACCTTT	CASSFQDRGFLYSYTF
-	TRBJ2-2	TRBV4-2	-	TGTGCCAGCAGCCAAGACCTTTCCGGGGAGCTGTTTTTT	CASSQDLSGELFF
TRBD2	TRBJ2-1	TRBV5-1	-	TGCGCCAGCAGTTCACGACTAGCGGATGAGCAGTCCTTC	CASSSRLADEQSF
-	TRBJ2-5	TRBV11-2	-	TGTGCCAGCAGCGATAGCAGATCCACCGGGGCAGCCCAAGAGACCCAGTACTTT	CASSDSRSTGAAQETQYF
-	TRBJ2-6	TRBV11-1	-	TGTATCAGTAGCCTAGGGTCCGTTAAGGTCAACGTCCTGACTTTC	CISSLGSVKVNVLTF
-	TRBJ2-2	TRBV6-1	-	TGTACAAGCAGTGACCGTCAGGCGAACACGGGGGAGCTGTTTTTT	CTSSDRQANTGELFF
TRBD2	TRBJ2-7	TRBV20-1	medium-sized	TGCAGTGCTAGAGACCATAGCGGGGGGGTGTCCTACGAGCAGTACTTC	CSARDHSGGVSYEQYF
TRBD1	TRBJ2-1	TRBV4-1	-	TGCGCCAGCAAACGACAAGACAGGGATCGGAGTACTGAGCAGTTCTTC	CASKRQDRDRSTEQFF
TRBD2	TRBJ2-1	TRBV11-2	-	TGTGTCTGCACCTCGCGCATTGTACCTAGCGGGGGACTAAGGGAGCAGTTCTTC	CVCTSRIVPSGGLREQFF
-	TRBJ2-7	TRBV6-5	-	TGTGTCAGCAGGTTGAGAGGGTCCTACGAGCAGTACTTC	CVSRLRGSYEQYF
-	TRBJ2-7	TRBV6-2/TRBV6-3	-	TGTGGCAGCAGTTACTCGAGCAGCGAGCAGTACTTC	CGSSYSSSEQYF
-	TRBJ2-7	TRBV6-2/TRBV6-3	once	TGTGCCAGCGGTTACCCAGCCTACGAGCAGTACTTC	CASGYPAYEQYF
-	TRBJ2-2	TRBV11-2	-	TGTCCCAGCAGCCTATCGAACACCGGGGAGCTGTTTTTT	CPSSLSNTGELFF
-	TRBJ2-2	TRBV7-6	few	TGTGCCAGCAGCTTAGCAGGTTTCCTAGTTGACGGGGAGCTGTTTTTT	CASSLAGFLVDGELFF
TRBD2	TRBJ2-7	TRBV6-5	-	TGTGCCAGCAGTTCCACGACTAGCGGGGCCCCTTCCCACGAACAGTACTTC	CASSSTTSGAPSHEQYF
-	TRBJ1-6	TRBV12-3/TRBV12-4	-	TGTGCCAGCAGAGCCGGTAGGGGCAAGACTAGTTTACCCCTCCACTTT	CASRAGRGKTSLPLHF
-	TRBJ2-3	TRBV6-5	-	TGTGCCAGCAGGCCTCCCCAGGGCGCGGACACAGATACGCAGTATTTT	CASRPPQGADTDTQYF
-	TRBJ1-6	TRBV6-6	-	TGTGTCAGCAGCCACTCCTGGGCAGTGTTAAATTCACCCCTCCACTTT	CVSSHSWAVLNSPLHF
-	TRBJ1-2	TRBV4-2	-	TGTGCCAGCAGCCAAGCTATAGGGAGCGGTGGCTACGCCTTC	CASSQAIGSGGYAF
-	TRBJ2-6	TRBV11-2	few	TGTGTCAGCAGTGGAGAGGGCTCTGGGGCCAACGTCCTGACTTTC	CVSSGEGSGANVLTF
-	TRBJ1-3	TRBV7-2	-	TGTGCCAGCAGCTTAGAGGTTGGAGGAAACACCATATATTTT	CASSLEVGGNTIYF
TRBD2	TRBJ2-7	TRBV30	-	TGTGCCAGGCGCTCTTACCACCGGGCTAGCGGCAAATCCTACGAGCAGTACTTC	CARRSYHRASGKSYEQYF
TRBD1	TRBJ2-7	TRBV11-2	-	TGTGCTAGCATGCGGACAGGGTTCGAGCAGTACTTC	CASMRTGFEQYF
-	TRBJ2-7	TRBV20-1	-	TGCAATGGTAGAGAGGTCAGGGATGGAGAGTACGAGCAGTACTTC	CNGREVRDGEYEQYF
-	TRBJ1-1	TRBV6-2/TRBV6-3	many	TGTGCCAGCAGTTATGGACTGATCACTGAAGCTTTCTTT	CASSYGLITEAFF
-	TRBJ1-2	TRBV6-1	-	TGTGCCAGCAGTGAGGCACGTGGGAATAACTATGGCTGCACCTTC	CASSEARGNNYGCTF
-	TRBJ2-3	TRBV20-1	-	TGCAGTGTTTCCAAGTGGGGGTTTACAGATACGCAGTATTTT	CSVSKWGFTDTQYF
-	TRBJ2-3	TRBV29-1	-	TGCAGTGTTGGAGGCCGAAGCACAGATACGCAGTATTTT	CSVGGRSTDTQYF
-	TRBJ2-5	TRBV11-3	-	TGTGCCGGTAGCCCCGAGGTTGCGGGTCCCCAGTACTTC	CAGSPEVAGPQYF
-	TRBJ1-2	TRBV4-1	-	TGTGTCAGCAGTTTTAGGGGGGCCTCCTATGGCTACACCTTC	CVSSFRGASYGYTF
-	TRBJ1-1	TRBV10-3	few	TGTGCCATCAGTGAGTCGGCAGGGGAAGCTTTCTTT	CAISESAGEAFF
TRBD1	TRBJ2-1	TRBV12-5	-	TGTGCTAGTGGTTTGGCTGGGACAGGGGCGGGCTACGAGCAGTTCTTC	CASGLAGTGAGYEQFF
-	TRBJ2-3	TRBV11-2	-	TGTGCCAGCAGTGCTAGCGATGTCACAGATACACAGTATTTT	CASSASDVTDTQYF
-	TRBJ2-7	TRBV6-6	-	TGTGTCAACAGTTACAACAAGGCCTACGAGCAGTACTTC	CVNSYNKAYEQYF
TRBD1	TRBJ2-3	TRBV5-1	few	TGCGCCAGCGGGACAGGGTCTATCACAGATACGCAGTATTTT	CASGTGSITDTQYF
-	TRBJ1-1	TRBV11-3	-	TGTACTAGCAGCTCTATATGGACCGGGACTGAAGCTTTCTTT	CTSSSIWTGTEAFF
TRBD1	TRBJ2-1	TRBV6-5	-	TGTTCCAGCAGCCGGGGACAGGGAGATCTGGATGAGCAGTTCTTC	CSSSRGQGDLDEQFF
-	TRBJ1-1	TRBV4-1	-	TGCACCAACAGCCAAGGCAGGTCCACAGAAGCTTTCTTT	CTNSQGRSTEAFF
TRBD2	TRBJ2-1	TRBV4-2	-	TGTGCCAGCAGCCAGGGGACTAGCGCGGATATAAATGAGCAGTTCTTC	CASSQGTSADINEQFF
TRBD2	TRBJ2-1	TRBV11-2	-	TGTACCAGCAGCTTACGGCTAGCGGCTCATAATGAGCGGTTCTTC	CTSSLRLAAHNERFF
-	TRBJ1-1	TRBV12-3/TRBV12-4	-	TGTGCCAGCAGTTTTCATGGACTTCAAGCTTTCTTT	CASSFHGLQAFF
-	TRBJ2-3	TRBV6-6	-	TGTACCAGCAGTTACGGGCGACTTACTAGCACAGATACGCAGTATTTT	CTSSYGRLTSTDTQYF
-	TRBJ1-5	TRBV12-3/TRBV12-4	-	TGTGCCAGTAGGAGGGATAACAATCAGCCCCAGCATTTT	CASRRDNNQPQHF
-	TRBJ2-7	TRBV5-4	-	TGTACCAGCAGGAAAACAGGGATTGCAGGCGAGCAGTACTTC	CTSRKTGIAGEQYF
TRBD2	TRBJ2-1	TRBV29-1	-	TGCAGCGTGACTAGCGCTTTTTCTTACAATGAAGAGTTCTTC	CSVTSAFSYNEEFF
-	TRBJ1-3	TRBV12-3/TRBV12-4	-	TGTGCCAGCAGTTCTAGGAGAGGGGAAAGCACCACATATTTT	CASSSRRGESTTYF
TRBD1	TRBJ2-7	TRBV29-1	-	TGCAGCGTTGAAAGCTGGGACAGGGGCAAGTACAAGCAGTGCTTC	CSVESWDRGKYKQCF
-	TRBJ2-7	TRBV29-1	-	TGCAGCGTGGAATGGAGGTACGAGCAGTACTTC	CSVEWRYEQYF
TRBD1	TRBJ1-6	TRBV12-3/TRBV12-4	many	TGTGCCAGCAGTTCGACAGGGCTTAATTCACCCCTCCACTTT	CASSSTGLNSPLHF
-	TRBJ2-7	TRBV11-2	-	TGTGCTAGCAGCCTACGGGCCTTAGCGGCCAGCTCCTACGAGCAGTACTTC	CASSLRALAASSYEQYF
TRBD1	TRBJ2-5	TRBV24-1	few	TGTGCCACCAGTGATTCCGGGACAGGGGGCATAGAGACCCAGTACTTC	CATSDSGTGGIETQYF